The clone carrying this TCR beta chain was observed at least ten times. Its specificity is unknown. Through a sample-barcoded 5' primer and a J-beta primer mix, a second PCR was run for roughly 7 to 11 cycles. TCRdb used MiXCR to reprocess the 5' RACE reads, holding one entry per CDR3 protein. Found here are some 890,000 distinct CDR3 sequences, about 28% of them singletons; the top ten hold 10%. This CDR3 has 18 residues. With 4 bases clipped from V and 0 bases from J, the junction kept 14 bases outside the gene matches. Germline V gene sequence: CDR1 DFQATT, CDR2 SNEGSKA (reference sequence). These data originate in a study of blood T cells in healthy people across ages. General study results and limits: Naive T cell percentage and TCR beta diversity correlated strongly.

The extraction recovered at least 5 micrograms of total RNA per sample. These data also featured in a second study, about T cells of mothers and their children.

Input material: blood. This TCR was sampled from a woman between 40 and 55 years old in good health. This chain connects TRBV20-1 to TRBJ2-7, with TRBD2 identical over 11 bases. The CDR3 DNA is TGCAGTGCTATGGCCGTAGGGCCGGGACTAGCGGCCTCCTACGAGCAGTACTTC. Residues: CSAMAVGPGLAASYEQYF.